This T cell receptor (beta chain) appears in the sequencing data of a study of shared clonotypes between healthy human individuals. The deep-level immunoSEQ assay was used. Only in-frame clones appear in the TCRdb table, and some are missing; sequencing was by immunoSEQ multiplex PCR. The sample contains about 670,000 clones, about three quarters of which appear only once. Study-wide results and limits: Generation of non-shared clonotypes was less probable than generation of clonotypes shared by all four donors.

Comments on this clone: What it binds is unknown.

The clonotype originates from a woman under 40 in good health. Sequencing used memory CD4+ T cells sorted from blood. Subset described: CD45RA-negative fraction.

CDR3 sequence: CSVASDIVVEQYF. CDR3 sequence (DNA): TGCAGCGTTGCTTCGGACATTGTGGTCGAGCAGTACTTC. The V call is TRBV29-1, the J call TRBJ2-7; D might be TRBD1 (5 bases). Germline V gene sequence: CDR1 SQVTM, CDR2 ANQGSEA. V was shortened by 4 bases and J by 6 bases, with 16 bases between the two germline ends. The CDR3 totals 13 residues.